These 6 T cell receptor beta chains were all obtained from the same sample, sequenced in a study. One entry per CDR3 protein, called by TCRdb with MiXCR from the RT-PCR reads. Of more than 600,000 distinct CDR3 sequences listed, 13% to 15% are singletons. Sequencing input: memory CD4+ T cells from blood. Receptor source: a female donor in good health, serving as a healthy control.

This clonotype was detected ten times or more. This chain joins TRBV20-1 and TRBJ2-7; 9 bases map to TRBD1. CDR3 length: 15 residues. Germline CDR1 and CDR2: DFQATT and SNEGSKA (reference sequence). Trimming at V came to 7 bases and at J to 6 bases, leaving 16 bases not matched to a gene. CDR3 sequence reads: CSVGRSTGGAVEQYF. CDR3 nucleotide sequence: TGCAGTGTAGGGAGATCGACAGGGGGAGCCGTCGAGCAGTACTTC.

This clonotype was counted ten times or more. The CDR3 coding sequence is TGTGCCATCAGTGAGGGGCAGAGCGGGGGCCGGGGGGAGACCCAGTACTTC. Residues: CAISEGQSGGRGETQYF. The chain uses TRBV10-3 and TRBJ2-5, with TRBD2 matching over 8 bases. CDR1 is ENHRY and CDR2 is SYGVKD in the germline V gene. V was pared by 2 bases and J by 5 bases, with 13 bases of the junction left unmatched. The CDR3 is 17 residues long.

This clonotype was detected a few times. The chain is built from TRBV4-3 and TRBJ2-3; possible D gene TRBD2, 7 bases. Trimming removed 0 bases at V and 7 bases at J, with 20 bases between. Germline CDR1 reads LGHNA; CDR2 reads YSLEER. The length of the CDR3 is 17 residues. The CDR3 DNA reads as TGCGCCAGCAGCCAAGATGGTAGGGGGGGCTCACTGAATACGCAGTATTTT. It encodes CASSQDGRGGSLNTQYF.

This clonotype was counted a few times. The rearrangement links TRBV10-2 to TRBJ1-2, with TRBD1 identical over 10 bases. V dropped 4 bases and J dropped 7; count of bases not matched to a gene: 9. Germline V gene sequence: CDR1 WSHSY, CDR2 SAAADI. The length of the CDR3 is 15 residues. Here the CDR3 reads CASSVPGTGASGYTF. CDR3 sequence (DNA): TGCGCCAGCAGTGTCCCCGGGACAGGGGCGTCTGGCTACACCTTC.

The rearrangement joins TRBV29-1 to TRBJ1-1; the match to TRBD1 covers 10 bases. Germline lookup yields CDR1 SQVTM and CDR2 ANQGSEA. With V trimmed by 3 bases and J by 3 bases, 4 bases remained unmatched. The CDR3 covers 14 residues. This chain's CDR3 is CSVDTGTGDTEAFF. The CDR3 region has the DNA TGCAGCGTTGACACCGGGACAGGGGACACTGAAGCTTTCTTT.

The chain joins TRBV6-1 to TRBJ2-4; the D gene is possibly TRBD1 (5 bases). Trimming removed 6 bases from V and 0 bases from J, with 18 bases in between. This CDR3 spans 17 amino acids. The V gene's germline CDR1 is MNHNS and CDR2 SASEGT. In DNA, the CDR3 is TGTGCCAGCAGGACGCTTTCTCAGGGTCTAGCCAAAAACATTCAGTACTTC. This gives the protein CASRTLSQGLAKNIQYF.